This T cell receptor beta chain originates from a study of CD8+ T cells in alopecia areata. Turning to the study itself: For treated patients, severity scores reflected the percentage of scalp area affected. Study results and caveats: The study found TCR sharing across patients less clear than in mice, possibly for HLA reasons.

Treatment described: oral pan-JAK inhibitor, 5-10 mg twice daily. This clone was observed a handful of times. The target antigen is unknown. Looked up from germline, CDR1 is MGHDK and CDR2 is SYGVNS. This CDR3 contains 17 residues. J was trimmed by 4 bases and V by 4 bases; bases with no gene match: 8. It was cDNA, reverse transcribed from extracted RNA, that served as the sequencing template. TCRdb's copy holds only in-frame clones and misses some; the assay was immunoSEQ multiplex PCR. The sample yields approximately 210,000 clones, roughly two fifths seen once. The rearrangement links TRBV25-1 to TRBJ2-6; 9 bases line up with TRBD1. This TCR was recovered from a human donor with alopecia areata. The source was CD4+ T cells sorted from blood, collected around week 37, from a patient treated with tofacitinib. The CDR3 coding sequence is TGTGCCAGCAGTGCGCTGGACAGGGGAGCCGGGGCCAACGTCCTGACTTTC. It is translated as CASSALDRGAGANVLTF.